These 10 T cell receptor beta chains came from one sample sequenced in a study of CD8 T cells in ankylosing spondylitis. TCRdb fed the 5' RACE reads into MiXCR, producing one record per CDR3 protein. The sample shows approximately 550,000 distinct CDR3 sequences, about an eighth of them seen only once. Notes on the study in general: Seemingly characteristic of ankylosing spondylitis blood was a TCR beta motif consisting of 7 or 8 highly homologous variants.

These TCRs' antigens remain unknown. The sequenced material came from blood, either unsorted or a sorted T cell fraction (not recorded which). The receptors stem from a male donor with ankylosing spondylitis.

The chain is built from TRBV5-1 and TRBJ2-2; D not certain. Germline V gene lookup returns CDR1 SGHRS and CDR2 YFSETQ. The CDR3 sequence is 12 residues long. V was cut by 4 bases and J by 8 bases, with 9 bases left in between. CDR3 DNA: TGCGCCAGCAGCGTGATCGGGGGGGAGCTGTTTTTT. Its translation is CASSVIGGELFF.

J is TRBJ1-5 and V is TRBV12-3 or TRBV12-4, with D maybe TRBD1 (5 bases). The V gene lost 5 bases and the J gene lost 2 bases, with 10 bases spanning the gap. The CDR3 has 14 amino acids. CDR3 in DNA: TGTGCCAGCAGTCTCAGACAGCGCAATCAGCCCCAGCATTTT. It is translated as CASSLRQRNQPQHF.

This clonotype has just a few counts. One end of the junction varies from germline; a read error may be responsible. The chain is built from TRBV7-9 and TRBJ2-1; no clear D. The CDR3 covers 13 residues. The germline V gene has CDR1 SEHNR and CDR2 FQNEAQ (reference sequence). This CDR3 is CASSVADPVGQFF. CDR3 nucleotide sequence: TGTGCCAGCAGCGTAGCCGACCCGGTCGGGCAGTTCTTC.

This clonotype was detected only a few times. J is TRBJ2-5 and V is TRBV2, with D unclear. CDR3 size: 12 residues. Per the germline V gene, CDR1 is SNHLY and CDR2 is FYNNEI. V dropped 4 bases and J dropped 2 bases, with 5 bases sitting between them. DNA of the CDR3: TGTGCCAGCAGTGCACTACAAGAGACCCAGTACTTC. It specifies CASSALQETQYF.

This clonotype was counted only a few times. V is TRBV9 and J is TRBJ2-2; D is uncertain. Germline loops: CDR1 SGDLS, CDR2 YYNGEE. V lost 1 base and J 1 base, leaving 2 bases between the germline ends. The CDR3 loop spans 13 amino acids. CDR3 residues: CASSVRNTGELFF. In DNA, the CDR3 is TGTGCCAGCAGCGTAAGGAACACCGGGGAGCTGTTTTTT.

This clonotype was recorded only once. The chain uses TRBV7-9 and TRBJ1-1; 8 bases match TRBD1. Trimming at V came to 1 base and at J to 6 bases, leaving 10 bases not matched to a gene. CDR1 and CDR2 from the germline V gene are SEHNR and FQNEAQ (reference sequence). This CDR3 is 16 amino acids long. CDR3 coding DNA: TGTGCCAGCAGCTTAGGGGGGACAGGCATGAAGTCTGAAGCTTTCTTT. It translates to CASSLGGTGMKSEAFF. The full variable domain, completed using reference TRBV7-9 and TRBJ1-1, is DTGVSQNPRHKITKRGQNVTFRCDPISEHNRLYWYRQTLGQGPEFLTYFQNEAQLEKSRLLSDRFSAERPKGSFSTLEIQRTEQGDSAMYLCASSLGGTGMKSEAFFGQGTRLTVV.

The genes are TRBV19 and TRBJ2-5; D is possibly TRBD1 (6 bases). Germline CDR1 LNHDA, CDR2 SQIVND (reference sequence). Between the trimmed V and J ends, which lost 5 bases and 13 bases, there was a span of 26 bases. This CDR3 comprises 15 residues. The CDR3 loop is CASSYSTRGQRRVYF. CDR3 in DNA: TGTGCCAGTAGTTACAGCACCCGGGGACAACGAAGGGTGTACTTC.

This clonotype was seen ten or more times. The chain combines TRBV5-1 with TRBJ2-1; TRBD1 agrees at 7 bases. The CDR3 consists of 17 residues. The ends lost 0 bases at V and 2 bases at J; junction bases unmatched: 8. The germline V gene has CDR1 SGHRS and CDR2 YFSETQ. CDR3 protein: CASSLDLDRAPYNEQFF. CDR3 bases: TGCGCCAGCAGCTTGGACCTAGACAGGGCGCCCTACAATGAGCAGTTCTTC.

A few counts support this clonotype. V is TRBV30 and J is TRBJ2-5; 8 nucleotides agree with TRBD2. The germline V gene encodes CDR1 GTSNPN and CDR2 SVGIG (reference sequence). The V and J ends lost 0 bases and 5 bases, in that order; junction bases with no gene match: 8. The CDR3 is 15 amino acids. CDR3 residues: CAWSVLAVRGETQYF. DNA of the CDR3: TGTGCCTGGAGTGTACTAGCGGTGAGGGGGGAGACCCAGTACTTC.

There are a few counts of this clonotype. The rearrangement joins TRBV15 to TRBJ2-7; TRBD2 matches 8 bases. V lost 0 bases and J lost 0; bases outside the gene matches: 1. CDR1 LNHNV and CDR2 YYDKDF come from the germline V gene (reference sequence). This CDR3 comprises 15 residues. The CDR3 loop is CATSRESGSSYEQYF. DNA for the CDR3: TGTGCCACCAGCAGAGAGAGCGGGAGCTCCTACGAGCAGTACTTC.